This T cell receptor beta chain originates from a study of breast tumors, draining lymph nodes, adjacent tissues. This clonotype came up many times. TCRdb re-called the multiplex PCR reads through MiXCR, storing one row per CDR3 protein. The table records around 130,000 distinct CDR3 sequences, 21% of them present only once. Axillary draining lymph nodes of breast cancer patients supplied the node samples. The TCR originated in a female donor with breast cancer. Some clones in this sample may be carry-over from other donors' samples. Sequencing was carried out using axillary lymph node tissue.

DNA of the CDR3: TGCAGTGTTTTAGGGACAGGGAGCTCCTACGAGCAGTACTTC. It yields the protein CSVLGTGSSYEQYF. The chain has TRBV20-1 and TRBJ2-7; 9 bases fit TRBD1. CDR1 and CDR2 from the germline V gene are DFQATT and SNEGSKA (reference sequence). The junction had 7 bases not matched to a gene; V was cut back by 7 bases and J by 0 bases. The CDR3 is 14 residues long.